These 17 T cell receptor beta chains originate from one sample sequenced in a study of long-term antiretroviral therapy in people with HIV (dated by TCRdb to between 2021 and 2023). The immunoSEQ hsTCRB v3.0 assay was used at survey level resolution to sequence the TRB variable region. TCRdb provides this immuneACCESS table in a form limited to in-frame rearrangements. Some clones are lacking; in checked studies, under half of them reflect an unresolved V gene, and why the rest are absent is not known. A total of some 47,000 clones appear in this sample, around 96% of them only once. The ten biggest clones cover around 2.7% of the sample. The starting material was unsorted PBMCs, obtained 3.7 years after starting antiretroviral therapy. These receptors all stem from a woman between 45 and 60 years old with HIV.

This clone came up once. The chain combines TRBV6-1 with TRBJ2-3; D gene uncertain. V was cut by 2 bases and J by 1 base, with 25 bases left in between. This CDR3 is 20 amino acids long. The V gene's germline CDR1 is MNHNS and CDR2 SASEGT. CDR3 protein: CASSEPQYPYSGLGTDTQYF. CDR3 bases: TGTGCCAGCAGTGAACCTCAATACCCCTACTCCGGCCTCGGCACAGATACGCAGTATTTT.

This rearrangement joins TRBV30 to TRBJ1-1; 7 bases fit TRBD1. The CDR3 is 13 amino acids. Germline assignment: CDR1 GTSNPN and CDR2 SVGIG (reference sequence). Trimming at V came to 4 bases and at J to 1 base, leaving 3 bases not matched to a gene. CDR3 sequence: CAWNRGSNTEAFF. CDR3 in DNA: TGTGCCTGGAACAGGGGTTCGAACACTGAAGCTTTCTTT. The full variable domain, rest sourced from reference TRBV30 and TRBJ1-1, is SQTIHQWPATLVQPVGSPLSLECTVEGTSNPNLYWYRQAAGRGLQLLFYSVGIGQISSEVPQNLSASRPQDRQFILSSKKLLLSDSGFYLCAWNRGSNTEAFFGQGTRLTVV.

The rearrangement links TRBV4-1 to TRBJ2-1, with D uncertain. V shed 0 bases and J shed 1 base, with 7 bases lying between them. Looked up from germline, CDR1 is MGHRA and CDR2 is YSYEKL. This CDR3 region has 15 residues. CDR3 amino acids: CASSQEPVSYNEQFF. The CDR3 nucleotides are TGCGCCAGCAGCCAAGAACCAGTTTCCTACAATGAGCAGTTCTTC.

The J gene is TRBJ2-7, the V gene TRBV6-6; weak D call: TRBD1 (5 bases). The germline CDR1 and CDR2 sequences are MNHNY and SVGAGI (reference sequence). This CDR3 spans 15 amino acids. Deletions cut 2 bases from V and 4 bases from J, with 15 bases between. CDR3 residues: CASSYDSGHLYEQYF. CDR3 nucleotides: TGTGCCAGCAGTTACGATTCCGGACACCTATACGAGCAGTACTTC.

By share of the sample, this clone is medium-sized. The J gene is TRBJ1-1, the V gene TRBV12-5, with 8 positions matching TRBD1. The V gene end was trimmed by 5 bases and the J gene end by 5 bases; junction bases not matched to a gene: 7. The CDR3 runs to 14 residues. Germline CDR1 and CDR2: LGHNT and FRNRAP. The DNA of the CDR3 is TGTGCTAGTGGTCCCGGACAGGGAAAGACTGAAGCTTTCTTT. Amino acid sequence: CASGPGQGKTEAFF.

The V call is TRBV2, the J call TRBJ2-7; D gene uncertain. Trimming took 6 bases from V and 2 from J, leaving 11 bases between them. This CDR3 comprises 13 residues. Germline loops: CDR1 SNHLY, CDR2 FYNNEI. The CDR3 bases are TGTGCCAGCAGCTCTCGGCGGACCTACGAGCAGTACTTC. Translating gives CASSSRRTYEQYF.

The chain couples TRBV2 to TRBJ1-2, with 8 bases that match TRBD1. This CDR3 spans 14 amino acids. Looked up from germline, CDR1 is SNHLY and CDR2 is FYNNEI. The V gene end was trimmed by 1 base and the J gene end by 8 bases; junction bases not matched to a gene: 6. CDR3 bases: TGTGCCAGCAGTGAAGATCGGACAGGGTTGGGCTACACCTTC. Its protein product is CASSEDRTGLGYTF. Looking up the rest from reference TRBV2 and TRBJ1-2 gives the full variable domain: EPEVTQTPSHQVTQMGQEVILRCVPISNHLYFYWYRQILGQKVEFLVSFYNNEISEKSEIFDDQFSVERPDGSNFTLKIRSTKLEDSAMYFCASSEDRTGLGYTFGSGTRLTVV.

The chain carries TRBV5-1 and TRBJ1-1; no firm D call. Trimming cost V 6 bases and J 1 base, with 13 bases left between them. CDR1 and CDR2 from the germline V gene are SGHRS and YFSETQ. The CDR3 extends over 14 amino acids. The CDR3 spells CASNYGGTNTEAFF. Here the CDR3 DNA reads TGCGCCAGCAACTATGGAGGTACGAACACTGAAGCTTTCTTT.

This clone was observed a single time. The rearrangement joins TRBV5-1 to TRBJ2-7; D not certain. The germline gives CDR1 SGHRS, CDR2 YFSETQ. Trimming cost V 3 bases and J 3 bases, with 10 bases left between them. The CDR3 consists of 13 residues. The DNA of the CDR3 is TGCGCCAGCAGCTCGACATACCTCTACGAGCAGTACTTC. It codes for CASSSTYLYEQYF.

This clone was found once. The rearrangement links TRBV7-9 to TRBJ1-2; D is uncertain. V was shortened by 4 bases and J by 0 bases, with 12 bases between the two germline ends. CDR1 is SEHNR and CDR2 is FQNEAQ in the germline V gene (reference sequence). The CDR3 has 15 amino acids. The CDR3 nucleotides are TGTGCCAGCAGCTCCGGACCACAGACTAACTATGGCTACACCTTC. As protein: CASSSGPQTNYGYTF.

The V gene is TRBV5-1, the J gene TRBJ2-7; no clear D gene. CDR3 length: 14 residues. The V end lost 4 bases, the J end lost 5 bases, and 16 bases lay between the germline ends. Germline-derived CDR1 and CDR2 are SGHRS and YFSETQ. CDR3 sequence reads: CASSKSGLGHEQYF. CDR3 nucleotide sequence: TGCGCCAGCAGCAAAAGTGGGTTAGGGCACGAGCAGTACTTC.

In this sample, this clone turned up once. This chain connects TRBV2 to TRBJ1-1; maybe TRBD1 (5 bases). Trimming took off 5 bases at V and 4 bases at J, with 17 bases between the two ends. Germline assignment: CDR1 SNHLY and CDR2 FYNNEI. CDR3 length: 15 amino acids. The CDR3 loop is CASSTGGGRPTEAFF. CDR3 coding DNA: TGTGCCAGCAGTACCGGGGGGGGAAGGCCCACTGAAGCTTTCTTT.

The genes are TRBV7-9 and TRBJ1-1; the D gene is possibly TRBD1 (6 bases). Looked up from germline, CDR1 is SEHNR and CDR2 is FQNEAQ (reference sequence). The CDR3 is 13 amino acids. The CDR3 spells CAGKGGLNTEAFF. CDR3 DNA: TGTGCGGGGAAAGGGGGATTGAACACTGAAGCTTTCTTT.

The genes are TRBV7-9 and TRBJ1-4; 10 bases are a match to TRBD1. The CDR3 is 15 residues long. Germline-derived CDR1 and CDR2 are SEHNR and FQNEAQ (reference sequence). V was clipped by 5 bases and J by 4 bases; unmatched bases: 4. The CDR3 reads CASSQGTGVNEKLFF. The CDR3 region has the DNA TGTGCCAGCAGCCAAGGGACAGGGGTTAATGAAAAACTGTTTTTT.

This chain joins TRBV11-2 and TRBJ1-3; D is ambiguous. The CDR3 sequence is 12 residues long. Germline-derived CDR1 and CDR2 are SGHAT and FQNNGV. V lost 5 bases to trimming and J lost 1 base, with 3 bases between them. CDR3 bases: TGTGCCAGCAGCCAATCTGGAAACACCATATATTTT. Its translation: CASSQSGNTIYF.

This chain uses TRBV12-5 with TRBJ2-5; 7 positions agree with TRBD1. CDR1 LGHNT and CDR2 FRNRAP come from the germline V gene. The CDR3 sequence is 15 residues long. V gave up 4 bases and J gave up 5 bases; unmatched junction bases: 10. The CDR3 protein is CASGSSNRGRETQYF. CDR3 nucleotides: TGTGCTAGTGGTTCATCAAACAGGGGTAGGGAGACCCAGTACTTC.

This clone was counted a single time. The chain combines TRBV10-3 with TRBJ1-5; D is undetermined. The V and J ends lost 0 bases and 5 bases respectively, with 5 bases between them. The CDR3 contains 13 residues. The germline CDR1 and CDR2 sequences are ENHRY and SYGVKD. The CDR3 nucleotides read TGTGCCATCAGTGAGTCGAATGATCAGCCCCAGCATTTT. Amino acid sequence: CAISESNDQPQHF.